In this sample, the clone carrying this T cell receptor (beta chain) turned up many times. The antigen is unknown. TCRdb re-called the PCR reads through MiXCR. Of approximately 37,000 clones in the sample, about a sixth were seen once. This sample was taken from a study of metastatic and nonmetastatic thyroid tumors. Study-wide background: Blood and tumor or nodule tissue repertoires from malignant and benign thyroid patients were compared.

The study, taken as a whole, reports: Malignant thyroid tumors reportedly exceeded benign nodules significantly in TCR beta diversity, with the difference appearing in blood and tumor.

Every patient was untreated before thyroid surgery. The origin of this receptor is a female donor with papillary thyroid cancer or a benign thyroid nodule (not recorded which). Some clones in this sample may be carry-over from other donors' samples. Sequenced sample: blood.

Written as DNA, the CDR3 is TGTGCCAGCAGCCCCGGGACAGGGGCCCACGAGCAGTACTTC. Amino acid sequence: CASSPGTGAHEQYF. The rearrangement uses TRBV6-2 or TRBV6-3 and TRBJ2-7, with 10 bases that match TRBD1. Germline CDR1 reads MNHEY; CDR2 reads SVGEGT. This CDR3 comprises 14 residues. Losses at the gene ends were 6 bases for V and 5 bases for J; bases not matched to a gene: 7.